This T cell receptor beta chain was retrieved from a study of response to subunit inactivated influenza vaccine. General observations from the study: Each seasonal influenza vaccination recruits few new T cells, the authors suggested.

The V and J ends lost 0 bases and 2 bases, in that order; junction bases with no gene match: 6. The CDR3 runs to 17 residues. Germline V gene data show CDR1 as LGHNA and CDR2 as YSLEER. In regard to this clonotype: Its antigen is not identified.

TCRdb passed the RT-PCR reads through MiXCR, listing each CDR3 protein once. The sample shows hundreds of thousands of distinct CDR3 sequences, 13% of them seen only once. The V call is TRBV4-3, the J call TRBJ2-3; 9 nucleotides line up with TRBD2. The sequencing used PBMCs from blood, collected around seven weeks after vaccination. This TCR was sampled from a man aged 50 to 59 who received an inactivated influenza vaccine. The CDR3 loop is CASSQDPASGITDTQYF. In nucleotides, the CDR3 is TGCGCCAGCAGCCAAGATCCGGCTAGCGGGATCACAGATACGCAGTATTTT.